The 2 T cell receptor beta chains reported below all come from one sample, sequenced in a study of blood T cells in healthy people across ages. For the second PCR, which ran for roughly 7 to 11 cycles, a sample-barcoded 5' primer and a J-beta primer mix were used. TCRdb processed the 5' RACE reads anew with MiXCR; each CDR3 protein has one entry. The data show more than 650,000 distinct CDR3 sequences, with 53% seen just once and around 40% held by the top ten. The sample taken for sequencing was blood. These receptors all come from an elderly man in good health.

The rearrangement joins TRBV5-1 to TRBJ1-2; D not certain. The V end was cut by 3 bases, the J end by 4 bases, with 13 bases between. CDR1 is SGHRS, CDR2 YFSETQ, per germline. The CDR3 is made up of 14 amino acids. The CDR3 reads CASSYPGSSYGYTF. In nucleotides, the CDR3 is TGCGCCAGCAGCTACCCGGGGTCGTCCTATGGCTACACCTTC.

This clonotype appeared a few times. This chain joins TRBV4-1 and TRBJ1-6; D is perhaps TRBD1 (6 bases). From germline, CDR1 is MGHRA and CDR2 YSYEKL. Trimming stripped 1 base from V and 6 bases from J, with 13 bases between. CDR3 length: 16 residues. The CDR3 DNA sequence: TGCGCCAGCAGCCAAGGGATAGGGGGAGTTAATTCACCCCTCCACTTT. As protein: CASSQGIGGVNSPLHF.